This T cell receptor beta chain was sequenced during a study of metastatic and nonmetastatic thyroid tumors. About the study: The comparison covered peripheral blood and tumor or nodule tissue in malignant and benign thyroid patients.

All patients were untreated before thyroid surgery. This clone has only one observation. Per germline, CDR1 SGHRS and CDR2 YFSETQ. The CDR3 is made up of 15 amino acids. V was clipped by 1 base and J by 6 bases, with 13 bases between them. In the authors' workflow: The study took CDR3 differences across clinicopathological groups and made a distant-metastasis classifier for papillary thyroid cancer from them. With MiXCR, TCRdb called clones anew from the PCR reads. TCRdb's processing, not the study's, gives the V and J calls here. The repertoire holds some 40,000 clones, with 20% to 30% as singletons. The J gene is TRBJ2-2, the V gene TRBV5-1, with D perhaps matching TRBD1 or TRBD2 (5 bases each). This clonotype was sampled from a female donor with papillary thyroid cancer or a benign thyroid nodule (not recorded which). Some clones in this sample may be carry-over from other donors' samples. Specimen: tumor tissue. The CDR3 DNA follows: TGCGCCAGCAGCTTGTCTGGGACGAGGGCCGGGGAGCTGTTTTTT. Translating gives CASSLSGTRAGELFF.